This is a list of T cell receptor beta chains from one sample in a study of blood T cell repertoires in COVID-19. Repertoires were generated with immunoSEQ multiplex PCR, while TCRdb's copy carries only in-frame clones and drops some. The table lists about 240,000 clones, 86% of them singletons, with around 6.5% in the top ten. The sample was peripheral blood. These TCRs come from a man in his sixties with acute or convalescent COVID-19. Both conserved end residues are part of each CDR3. Each record gives: CDR3 DNA, CDR3 protein, D gene, CDR3 length, J gene, clone size, V gene. D genes are given only for firm matches. Clone size is shown for a subset of rows, as once, few, many or a class of expanded clone.

DNA: TGTGCCAGTAGTATAAGTCGGGACAGGGGGCAGTCGGCTTTCTTT
CDR3: CASSISRDRGQSAFF
D: TRBD1
length: 15
J: TRBJ1-1
size: NA
V: TRBV19

DNA: TGTGCCAGCAGCCCTTGGGACAGGGGGCTCCCCCGTGGCTACACCTTC
CDR3: CASSPWDRGLPRGYTF
D: TRBD1
length: 16
J: TRBJ1-2
size: NA
V: TRBV11-2

DNA: TGTGCCAGCAGTTTAGCCGGGACAGGTAATAACTATGGCTACACCTTC
CDR3: CASSLAGTGNNYGYTF
D: TRBD1
length: 16
J: TRBJ1-2
size: once
V: TRBV28

DNA: TGTGCCAGCAGAGCCTCCCTGGGAGAAAACACTGAAGCTTTCTTT
CDR3: CASRASLGENTEAFF
D: NA
length: 15
J: TRBJ1-1
size: few
V: TRBV28

DNA: TGTGCCAGCAGGCTGCCACTCAGGGGTAAATACTATGGCTACACCTTC
CDR3: CASRLPLRGKYYGYTF
D: NA
length: 16
J: TRBJ1-2
size: NA
V: TRBV28

DNA: TGTGCCAGCAGCTTGAGACAGGGGGAGGACACTGAAGCTTTCTTT
CDR3: CASSLRQGEDTEAFF
D: TRBD1
length: 15
J: TRBJ1-1
size: NA
V: TRBV7-9

DNA: TGCGCCAGCAGCCAACGAATAGCGGGAGGGCCCCACGAGCAGTACTTC
CDR3: CASSQRIAGGPHEQYF
D: TRBD2
length: 16
J: TRBJ2-7
size: NA
V: TRBV4-3

DNA: TGCGCCAGCAGCAGCGCCGGAGGGCCTGGCCAGCCCCAGCATTTT
CDR3: CASSSAGGPGQPQHF
D: NA
length: 15
J: TRBJ1-5
size: NA
V: TRBV5-1

DNA: TGTGCCAGCAGCCTACGGGAAGCATCCGAAGCTTTCTTT
CDR3: CASSLREASEAFF
D: NA
length: 13
J: TRBJ1-1
size: NA
V: TRBV7-9

DNA: TGTGCCAGCAGCCAACCCACCCGGGGAGCGGGAGGGCCTACCGAGACCCAGTACTTC
CDR3: CASSQPTRGAGGPTETQYF
D: TRBD2
length: 19
J: TRBJ2-5
size: once
V: TRBV4-2

DNA: TGTGCCAGCAGTTTATCGCTAGCGGGAGCGGGCAGTTCCTACGAGCAGTACTTC
CDR3: CASSLSLAGAGSSYEQYF
D: TRBD2
length: 18
J: TRBJ2-7
size: NA
V: TRBV27

DNA: TGCAGCGTCCTAGGACAGGGAGTAGGCTACACCTTC
CDR3: CSVLGQGVGYTF
D: TRBD1
length: 12
J: TRBJ1-2
size: NA
V: TRBV29-1

DNA: TGCAGCGTTGCCAGGGGGAACACTGAAGCTTTCTTT
CDR3: CSVARGNTEAFF
D: NA
length: 12
J: TRBJ1-1
size: NA
V: TRBV29-1

DNA: TGCGCCAGCAGCCTAGGACAGGGAGGTGACTACGAGCAGTACTTC
CDR3: CASSLGQGGDYEQYF
D: TRBD1
length: 15
J: TRBJ2-7
size: once
V: TRBV5-1

DNA: TGCGCCAGCAGCTTGGGGCTTCCCATGAACTCACCCCTCCACTTT
CDR3: CASSLGLPMNSPLHF
D: NA
length: 15
J: TRBJ1-6
size: NA
V: TRBV5-1

DNA: TGTGCCAGCAGCTTAGCAGCCGGGGGGACAGGGATAAACTATGGCTACACCTTC
CDR3: CASSLAAGGTGINYGYTF
D: TRBD1
length: 18
J: TRBJ1-2
size: NA
V: TRBV7-9

DNA: TGTGCCAGCAGACAGTTGAACACTGAAGCTTTCTTT
CDR3: CASRQLNTEAFF
D: NA
length: 12
J: TRBJ1-1
size: NA
V: TRBV28

DNA: TGTGCCAGCAGCCGGGACAGGGCTGGCACCGGGGAGCTGTTTTTT
CDR3: CASSRDRAGTGELFF
D: TRBD1
length: 15
J: TRBJ2-2
size: NA
V: TRBV14

DNA: TGTGCCAGCACCGCCGACATCCAAAACACCATATATTTT
CDR3: CASTADIQNTIYF
D: NA
length: 13
J: TRBJ1-3
size: NA
V: TRBV6-6

DNA: TGTGCCACCAGCCGGGACAGCAAAGATACGCAGTATTTT
CDR3: CATSRDSKDTQYF
D: TRBD1
length: 13
J: TRBJ2-3
size: once
V: TRBV24-1

DNA: TGTGCCAGCAGCCTCTCCCGGGGTAATAATTCACCCCTCCACTTT
CDR3: CASSLSRGNNSPLHF
D: NA
length: 15
J: TRBJ1-6
size: NA
V: TRBV11-3

DNA: TGTGCCAGCAGCCTAGGACAGGGAGGTCAGCCCCAGCATTTT
CDR3: CASSLGQGGQPQHF
D: TRBD1
length: 14
J: TRBJ1-5
size: NA
V: TRBV4-2

DNA: TGTGCCAGCAGTGTCTTCCACAATAGCAATCAGCCCCAGCATTTT
CDR3: CASSVFHNSNQPQHF
D: NA
length: 15
J: TRBJ1-5
size: NA
V: TRBV6-4

DNA: TGTGCCAGCAGCCCTGAAGCCGCGAGCAATCAGCCCCAGCATTTT
CDR3: CASSPEAASNQPQHF
D: NA
length: 15
J: TRBJ1-5
size: NA
V: TRBV7-2

DNA: TGCAGTGCTAGTTACTACAGGGCCAATTCACCCCTCCACTTT
CDR3: CSASYYRANSPLHF
D: NA
length: 14
J: TRBJ1-6
size: once
V: TRBV20-1

DNA: TGTGCCAGCAGCCCTAGCGGGATCTCGGGAGAGACCCAGTACTTC
CDR3: CASSPSGISGETQYF
D: TRBD2
length: 15
J: TRBJ2-5
size: NA
V: TRBV7-3

DNA: TGCGCCAGCAGCTTAGCGGGAGCGTACAACAATGAGCAGTTCTTC
CDR3: CASSLAGAYNNEQFF
D: TRBD2
length: 15
J: TRBJ2-1
size: NA
V: TRBV5-1

DNA: TGTGCCAGCAGCCAAGTCCCAATACAGGGGAACACCATATATTTT
CDR3: CASSQVPIQGNTIYF
D: TRBD1
length: 15
J: TRBJ1-3
size: once
V: TRBV14

DNA: TGTGCCAGTAGTATAGGGAGGGTGCCCCCCTACGAGCAGTACTTC
CDR3: CASSIGRVPPYEQYF
D: NA
length: 15
J: TRBJ2-7
size: NA
V: TRBV19

DNA: TGCGCCAGCAGCCCCTCGGGGGGAAACTACGAGCAGTACTTC
CDR3: CASSPSGGNYEQYF
D: TRBD2
length: 14
J: TRBJ2-7
size: NA
V: TRBV5-1

DNA: TGTGCCAGCAGCTTAGGAAGGGCAGGGGTTTACGAGCAGTACTTC
CDR3: CASSLGRAGVYEQYF
D: NA
length: 15
J: TRBJ2-7
size: once
V: TRBV11-3

DNA: TGTGCCAGCCTTGGGCGGGAGCATCAAGATACGCAGTATTTT
CDR3: CASLGREHQDTQYF
D: TRBD2
length: 14
J: TRBJ2-3
size: once
V: TRBV28

DNA: TGTGCCAGCAGCTTAGTGCGTAACTCTGAAGCTTTCTTT
CDR3: CASSLVRNSEAFF
D: NA
length: 13
J: TRBJ1-1
size: NA
V: TRBV13

DNA: TGTGCCAGCAGCTTCAGACAGGGGGCGGATGAGCAGTTCTTC
CDR3: CASSFRQGADEQFF
D: TRBD1
length: 14
J: TRBJ2-1
size: NA
V: TRBV7-3

DNA: TGTGCCAGCATCCCAAGGGCGGGAGGCACAGATACGCAGTATTTT
CDR3: CASIPRAGGTDTQYF
D: TRBD2
length: 15
J: TRBJ2-3
size: NA
V: TRBV7-8

DNA: TGTGCCAGTAGTAGCCGCGACAGGGGGCAGGACGAGCAGTACTTC
CDR3: CASSSRDRGQDEQYF
D: TRBD1
length: 15
J: TRBJ2-7
size: NA
V: TRBV19

DNA: TGTGCCAGCAGTCCCCAACTTAGAGTTGAAAAACTGTTTTTT
CDR3: CASSPQLRVEKLFF
D: NA
length: 14
J: TRBJ1-4
size: NA
V: TRBV2

DNA: TGTGCCAGCACGGGTGGGACAGCTTACACCGGGGAGCTGTTTTTT
CDR3: CASTGGTAYTGELFF
D: TRBD1
length: 15
J: TRBJ2-2
size: NA
V: TRBV13

DNA: TGTGCCTGGAGTGTTAGATTTAACACTGAAGCTTTCTTT
CDR3: CAWSVRFNTEAFF
D: NA
length: 13
J: TRBJ1-1
size: NA
V: TRBV30

DNA: TGCGCCAGCAGCGATCCAAGGGGGAGCTCCTATAATTCACCCCTCCACTTT
CDR3: CASSDPRGSSYNSPLHF
D: NA
length: 17
J: TRBJ1-6
size: NA
V: TRBV4-1

DNA: TGCGCCAGCAGCCAAGATTCGATGCAGGGTAAGACGAACACTGAAGCTTTCTTT
CDR3: CASSQDSMQGKTNTEAFF
D: NA
length: 18
J: TRBJ1-1
size: NA
V: TRBV4-1

DNA: TGTGCCAGCAGCCGGACAGATAGCAATCAGCCCCAGCATTTT
CDR3: CASSRTDSNQPQHF
D: NA
length: 14
J: TRBJ1-5
size: NA
V: TRBV9

DNA: TGTGCCAGCAGTTCCCTCAGGGGGCGGTTTGGCTACACCTTC
CDR3: CASSSLRGRFGYTF
D: TRBD1
length: 14
J: TRBJ1-2
size: NA
V: TRBV28

DNA: TGTGCCAGCAGTCCTCAGGGCTCTAACTATGGCTACACCTTC
CDR3: CASSPQGSNYGYTF
D: NA
length: 14
J: TRBJ1-2
size: NA
V: TRBV27

DNA: TGCGCCAGCAGCCAAGCCGGGACAGATAATTCACCCCTCCACTTT
CDR3: CASSQAGTDNSPLHF
D: TRBD1
length: 15
J: TRBJ1-6
size: NA
V: TRBV4-3

DNA: TGTGCCTGGGACTATAGGGGTCTCAGGAACACTGAAGCTTTCTTT
CDR3: CAWDYRGLRNTEAFF
D: NA
length: 15
J: TRBJ1-1
size: NA
V: TRBV30

DNA: TGTGCCAGCAGGGGGACAGGGGACTATGGCTACACCTTC
CDR3: CASRGTGDYGYTF
D: TRBD1
length: 13
J: TRBJ1-2
size: NA
V: TRBV6-5

DNA: TGCGCCAGCAGCCAAAGTTGGACTAGCGGGAGTAATGAGCAGTTCTTC
CDR3: CASSQSWTSGSNEQFF
D: TRBD2
length: 16
J: TRBJ2-1
size: few
V: TRBV4-3

DNA: TGTGCCAGCAGTGATAGTAGGGGTCCCTACAATGAGCAGTTCTTC
CDR3: CASSDSRGPYNEQFF
D: NA
length: 15
J: TRBJ2-1
size: NA
V: TRBV25-1

DNA: TGTGCCAGCTCCACAGGGGACTCTGGAAACACCATATATTTT
CDR3: CASSTGDSGNTIYF
D: TRBD1
length: 14
J: TRBJ1-3
size: NA
V: TRBV18

DNA: TGCGCCAGCAGCCCGGGTCCCTCCTACGAGCAGTACTTC
CDR3: CASSPGPSYEQYF
D: NA
length: 13
J: TRBJ2-7
size: NA
V: TRBV4-1

DNA: TGTGCCAGCAGTTCTACGGACAGCCTCTATGGCTACACCTTC
CDR3: CASSSTDSLYGYTF
D: NA
length: 14
J: TRBJ1-2
size: once
V: TRBV6-6

DNA: TGTGCCAGCAGCCAGAAACAGGGCGCAGGAGAGCAGTTCTTC
CDR3: CASSQKQGAGEQFF
D: NA
length: 14
J: TRBJ2-1
size: NA
V: TRBV3-1/TRBV3-2

DNA: TGTGCCAGCGGATCCCCGGGACTAGCATCCTACGAGCAGTACTTC
CDR3: CASGSPGLASYEQYF
D: TRBD2
length: 15
J: TRBJ2-7
size: NA
V: TRBV27

DNA: TGTGCCAGCAGTACCCTAGGGACTGGAACCTACGAGCAGTACTTC
CDR3: CASSTLGTGTYEQYF
D: NA
length: 15
J: TRBJ2-7
size: NA
V: TRBV28

DNA: TGTGCCAGCAGCCCAGGACGGGACACACCCCTCCACTTT
CDR3: CASSPGRDTPLHF
D: NA
length: 13
J: TRBJ1-6
size: few
V: TRBV7-9

DNA: TGTGCCAGCAGCCCGGGACAGGCTAATGAAAAACTGTTTTTT
CDR3: CASSPGQANEKLFF
D: TRBD1
length: 14
J: TRBJ1-4
size: few
V: TRBV11-3

DNA: TGTGCCAGCAGCTCCTATAACGGGGATGAGCAGTTCTTC
CDR3: CASSSYNGDEQFF
D: NA
length: 13
J: TRBJ2-1
size: NA
V: TRBV7-3

DNA: TGTGCCTGGAGTGTGTTAGGGGGTGGGCAGCCCCAGCATTTT
CDR3: CAWSVLGGGQPQHF
D: NA
length: 14
J: TRBJ1-5
size: NA
V: TRBV30